Each of the 6 T cell receptor beta chains below was sequenced from the same sample in a study of cytomegalovirus exposure and HLA in healthy donors. Primers: 60 Vbeta forward and 13 Jbeta reverse. The data were produced by immunoSEQ multiplex PCR, yet TCRdb's version contains in-frame clones alone and is incomplete. The top ten clones hold around 3% of a sample with fewer than 85,000 clones, about four fifths of them seen once. The sample comprised PBMCs. The source of these receptors is a man aged 40-49 years in good health and CMV-seronegative.

The sample holds a few counts of this clone. This sequence joins TRBV18 and TRBJ2-2; D remains ambiguous. The ends were cut back, 3 bases at V and 4 bases at J, with 9 bases in the middle. Germline lookup yields CDR1 KGHSH and CDR2 LQKENI. This CDR3 region has 14 residues. The CDR3 DNA sequence: TGTGCCAGCTCACCCTCTTTGAGCACCGGGGAGCTGTTTTTT. Translated: CASSPSLSTGELFF.

This CDR3 reads CASSLGQGMNTEAFF. DNA for the CDR3: TGTGCCAGCAGCTTAGGGCAGGGGATGAACACTGAAGCTTTCTTT. The chain uses TRBV7-9 and TRBJ1-1; the D gene is possibly TRBD1 (6 bases). V lost 1 base and J 0 bases, leaving 9 bases between the germline ends. CDR3 length: 15 residues. From germline, CDR1 is SEHNR and CDR2 FQNEAQ (reference sequence).

The gene calls are TRBV7-6 and TRBJ1-6, with D unclear. Germline V gives CDR1 SGHVS, CDR2 FNYEAQ. This CDR3 has 12 amino acids. Trimming left V 5 bases short and J 7 bases short, with 6 bases between. The CDR3, as DNA: TGTGCCAGCAGCCTCTACAATTCACCCCTCCACTTT. Translating it yields CASSLYNSPLHF.

This sequence joins TRBV7-3 and TRBJ1-6, with 7 bases that match TRBD1. CDR3 length: 16 amino acids. Germline V gene sequence: CDR1 SGHTA, CDR2 FQGTGA. V gave up 3 bases and J gave up 0 bases; unmatched junction bases: 2. CDR3 amino acids: CASSLGQSSYNSPLHF. CDR3 coding DNA: TGTGCCAGCAGCTTGGGACAGAGCTCCTATAATTCACCCCTCCACTTT.

This chain uses TRBV4-2 with TRBJ2-7; D uncertain. The germline gives CDR1 LGHNA, CDR2 YNFKEQ. The CDR3 runs 15 residues. V lost 1 base to trimming and J lost 0 bases, with 10 bases between them. The CDR3 region has the DNA TGTGCCAGCAGCCAAGGCGAGGAGATCTCCTACGAGCAGTACTTC. Translated, it gives CASSQGEEISYEQYF.

The genes are TRBV11-3 and TRBJ2-2, with D tentatively TRBD1 (7 bases). V was trimmed by 5 bases and J by 3 bases, leaving 16 bases between them. Looked up from germline, CDR1 is SGHNT and CDR2 is YENEEA. CDR3 length equals 16 residues. The DNA for the CDR3 is TGTGCCAGCAGCACCCCGAGCAGGGGGGACACCGGGGAGCTGTTTTTT. It encodes CASSTPSRGDTGELFF.